This T cell receptor (beta chain) is drawn from a study of vaccination effects on CD4 cells after COVID-19. About the research overall: Following the second dose by a median of 72 days, the post-vaccine samples were obtained.

This clone was seen a few times. Its target is not known. Repertoires were generated with immunoSEQ multiplex PCR, while TCRdb's copy carries only in-frame clones and drops some. The table lists some 69,000 clones, about 67% of them singletons. Using viral peptide pools, the ViraFEST assay grew out antigen-specific CD4+ T cells prior to sequencing. CD4+ T cells were isolated after around ten days of culture. All participants had two doses of either the BNT162b2 or mRNA-1273 vaccine. Among the vaccine recipients, none had a prior SARS-CoV-2 infection, and nucleocapsid antibodies were negative. It was with roughly 9.5 IU/ml IL-2 and around 10 ug/ml peptides that some 1.9 million PBMC per well were cultured. Cells had half their medium changed to IL-2 medium on days 3 and 7. The V gene lost 3 bases and the J gene lost 2 bases, with 14 bases spanning the gap. The CDR3 has 15 amino acids. Germline CDR1 and CDR2: SGHAT and FQDESV (reference sequence).

The TCR comes from a human donor who received a COVID-19 vaccine. Material: CD4+ T cells from PBMCs cultured with HCoV-229E spike peptides, obtained after COVID-19 vaccination. V and J are TRBV11-1 and TRBJ2-7; a weak D match, TRBD2 (6 bases). CDR3 nucleotide sequence: TGTGCCAGCAGCTTGTCGATCCAGCGGGCCTACGAGCAGTACGTC. It encodes CASSLSIQRAYEQYV.